The sequence of this T cell receptor (beta chain) was determined in a study of beta chain features in type 1 diabetes. Broader study findings: Naive, central memory and Treg TCRB repertoires seemed to resemble each other more closely in patients than they did in healthy donors. Type 1 diabetes patients had TCRB CDR3s that were shorter (moderately but significantly so) in all four CD4+ subsets.

This clone was counted between two and nine times. Its antigen is not known. The study reverse transcribed the entire isolated RNA, so it sequenced expressed TCRB transcripts. This table comes from immunoSEQ multiplex PCR, and its TCRdb copy is limited to in-frame clones, with some not included. The data hold about 150,000 clones, with approximately 8% observed a single time. V trimming: 0 bases; J trimming: 1 base; junction bases outside the gene matches: 2. This CDR3 has 15 amino acids. The germline V gene has CDR1 SGHRS and CDR2 YFSETQ. The gene calls are TRBV5-1 and TRBJ1-1; 8 bases align to TRBD1. This clonotype was obtained from a woman in her 40s with type 1 diabetes. The specimen was central memory CD4+ T cells from blood. CDR3 loop: CASSLGTGRNTEAFF. CDR3 in DNA: TGCGCCAGCAGCTTGGGGACAGGGAGGAACACTGAAGCTTTCTTT.